This T cell receptor beta chain is from a study of blood T cell repertoires in COVID-19 (dated by TCRdb to 2020 to 2022). Some background on the complete study: Samples from collaborators originated in the United States, Italy and Spain and spanned both the acute and convalescent phases of COVID-19. The prospective study material was composed of cDNA or gDNA derived from T cells, B-cell-depleted T cells, or PBMCs. The dataset comprised deeply sampled blood TCRbeta repertoires from subjects exposed to, actively infected with, or recovered from COVID-19. The repertoires were released in a freely available public database intended as a resource for research on the immune response to SARS-CoV-2. The samples were drawn from two sources: the first 160 participants of the ongoing ImmuneRACE study, and over 950 subjects contributed by 6 global collaborators. Nearly every sample came with metadata listing a de-identified subject ID, COVID-19 status, age in years and sex. Where HLA class I and class II types were available, the types were taken from metadata supplied by the sample provider, not from assay-based typing.

Participants in the prospective study were aged roughly 18 to 100 years, lived in 24 United States geographic areas, and enrolled through a virtual design. In the prospective study, cohorts were assigned on the basis of participant-reported clinical history obtained from a screening survey and a study questionnaire. In the prospective study, mobile phlebotomists collected whole blood, serum and a nasopharyngeal or oropharyngeal swab from each participant. Participants in the prospective study had the option to provide additional blood draws and questionnaires over a roughly 2-month period. Before DNA extraction, prospective study blood samples were shipped either frozen or at room temperature. Trimming removed 2 bases from V and 10 bases from J, leaving 9 bases between the germline ends. Inclusive of the bounding cysteine and phenylalanine, the CDR3 is 12 residues long. This entry keeps only the CDR3 DNA: 36 bases, framed from base 1. The germline V gene yields LGHNT for CDR1 and FRNRAP for CDR2.

The immunoSEQ Assay, a bias-controlled multiplex PCR, was used to amplify TCRbeta CDR3 regions from genomic DNA. For the original study's pipeline: Within the assay, amplification of reference gene primers was used to estimate how many nucleated cells each sample contained. To quantify the absolute abundance of each unique TCRbeta CDR3 rearrangement, sequence reads were collapsed and filtered. Productive Simpson clonality was computed per sample as the square root of Simpson's diversity index over productive rearrangements. In TCRdb, the immuneACCESS table is reduced to in-frame sequences with V and J assigned. These tables do not hold every clone; where another copy was compared, an unresolved V gene accounts for under half, and the others remain unexplained. V and J calls and clone size are given by that table; D and trimming were obtained from the DNA. The sample data list 130,000 to 150,000 clones, and 85% to 90% of these were observed just once. The ten largest clones represent around 1.3% of the sample.

This clone was found once. What this receptor recognizes is not known. The input lacks base qualities; no much larger clone sits a single base away. General study outcomes and caveats: The amount of clinical and demographic metadata varied by source and participant and was provided uncurated.

The sequence derives from a young woman with acute COVID-19. The chain is assembled from TRBV12-5 and TRBJ2-1; TRBD1 is a possible D gene, resting on 6 matching bases. Sequencing was carried out using PBMCs or T cells enriched from blood (not recorded which). The sequence in DNA is TGTGCTAGTGGTTTGACAGGGAGAGAGCAGTTCTTC. It is translated as CASGLTGREQFF.